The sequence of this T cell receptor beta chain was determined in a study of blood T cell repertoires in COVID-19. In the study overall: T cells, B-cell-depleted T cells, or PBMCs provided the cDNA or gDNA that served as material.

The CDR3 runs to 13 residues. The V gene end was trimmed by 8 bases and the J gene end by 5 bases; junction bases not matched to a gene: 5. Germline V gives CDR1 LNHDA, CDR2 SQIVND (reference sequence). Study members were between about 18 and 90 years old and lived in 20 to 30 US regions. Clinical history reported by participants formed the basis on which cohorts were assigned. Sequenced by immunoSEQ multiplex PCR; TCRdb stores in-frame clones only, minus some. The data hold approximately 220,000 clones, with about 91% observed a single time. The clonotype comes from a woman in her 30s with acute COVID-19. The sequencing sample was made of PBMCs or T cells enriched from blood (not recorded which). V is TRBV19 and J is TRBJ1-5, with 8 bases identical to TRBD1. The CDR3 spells CASSKTGDQPQHF. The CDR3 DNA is TGTGCCAGTTCCAAGACAGGGGATCAGCCCCAGCATTTT.